This TCR beta chain is drawn from a study of blood T cell repertoires in COVID-19. Study in general: The United States, Italy and Spain provided the acute and convalescent COVID-19 samples. From T cells, B-cell-depleted T cells, or PBMCs came the material, which was cDNA or gDNA.

The method was immunoSEQ multiplex PCR; TCRdb's version includes in-frame clones alone and lacks a portion of them. The sample lists 250,000 to 300,000 clones, around 88% occurring once. Participants came from about two dozen US areas, aged about 18 to 89 years. The CDR3 covers 13 residues. CDR1 and CDR2 (germline): SGHRS, YFSETQ. The V end was cut by 3 bases, the J end by 7 bases, with 11 bases between. This chain links TRBV5-1 with TRBJ2-1, with D possibly being TRBD1 (6 bases). The specimen was PBMCs or T cells enriched from blood (not recorded which). The clonotype comes from a man in his forties or fifties who had recovered from COVID-19. CDR3 coding DNA: TGCGCCAGCAGCTCGTACAGGGTAAATGAGCAGTTCTTC. Protein product: CASSSYRVNEQFF.